This T cell receptor (beta chain) was recorded in a study of T cell responses to AZD1222 COVID-19 vaccine. Remarks on this clone: The antigen is not known.

Whole-study findings and limits: Spike as a whole was targeted by vaccine-associated CD4 TCRs, dominant at 160-218 and 743-854.

TCRdb's copy holds only in-frame clones and misses some; the assay was immunoSEQ multiplex PCR. The sample carries some 120,000 clones, roughly 80% recorded once. Trimming took 5 bases from V and 3 from J, leaving 19 bases between them. There are 16 residues in the CDR3. Germline V gene sequence: CDR1 SNHLY, CDR2 FYNNEI. The genes are TRBV2 and TRBJ2-5; weak D call: TRBD1 (6 bases). This TCR was sampled from an adult in good health. The material sequenced was peripheral blood, taken on day 0 of AZD1222 vaccination. The CDR3 sequence: CASSRPGTPNEETQYF. The CDR3 region has the DNA TGTGCCAGCAGTCGACCCGGGACACCCAATGAAGAGACCCAGTACTTC.